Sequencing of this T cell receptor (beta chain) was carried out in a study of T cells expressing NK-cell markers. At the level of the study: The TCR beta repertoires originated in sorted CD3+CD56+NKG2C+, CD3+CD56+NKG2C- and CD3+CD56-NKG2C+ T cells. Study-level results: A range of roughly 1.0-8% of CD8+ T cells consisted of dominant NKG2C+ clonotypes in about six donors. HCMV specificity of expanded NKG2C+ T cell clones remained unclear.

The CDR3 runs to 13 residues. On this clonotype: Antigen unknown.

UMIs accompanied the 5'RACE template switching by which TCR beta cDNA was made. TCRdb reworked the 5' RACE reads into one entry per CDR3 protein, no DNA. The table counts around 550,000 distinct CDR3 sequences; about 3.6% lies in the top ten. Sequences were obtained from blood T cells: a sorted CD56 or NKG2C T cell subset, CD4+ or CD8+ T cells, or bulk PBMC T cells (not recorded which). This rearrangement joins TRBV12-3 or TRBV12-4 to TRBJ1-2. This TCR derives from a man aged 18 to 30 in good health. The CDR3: CASSLPVGRGYTF.